This TCR beta chain was identified in a study of blood T cell repertoires in COVID-19. Looking at the study overall: COVID-19 samples from acute and convalescent phases originated in the United States, Italy and Spain. T cells, B-cell-depleted T cells, or PBMCs provided the cDNA or gDNA that served as material.

The CDR3 is 15 amino acids. Trimming took 0 bases from V and 5 from J, leaving 11 bases between them. Germline V gene sequence: CDR1 LGHDT, CDR2 YNNKEL (reference sequence). This table comes from immunoSEQ multiplex PCR, and its TCRdb copy is limited to in-frame clones, with some not included. Of 210,000 or so clones listed, more than 70% are singletons. The chain joins TRBV3-1 (or the pseudogene TRBV3-2) to TRBJ2-1; D is possibly TRBD2 (6 bases). The specimen sequenced was peripheral blood. This clonotype was sampled from a woman in her 40s who had recovered from COVID-19. This chain's CDR3 is CASSQDTGVHNEQFF. CDR3 sequence (DNA): TGTGCCAGCAGCCAAGATACGGGGGTCCACAATGAGCAGTTCTTC.